The 19 T cell receptor beta chains below all came from one sample that was sequenced in a study of T cell repertoires in cytomegalovirus infection. One entry per CDR3 protein, called by TCRdb with MiXCR from the reads. The sample yields approximately 1,000,000 distinct CDR3 sequences, about a third seen once. The antigens for these receptors are not known. Sequencing used cultured CD8+ T cells from PBMCs, obtained from culture after CMV antigen stimulation. These receptors were taken from a human donor in good health (CMV status not recorded). Some clones in this sample may be carry-over from other donors' samples.

This rearrangement joins TRBV29-1 to TRBJ1-1; TRBD1 matches at 9 bases. Germline-derived CDR1 and CDR2 are SQVTM and ANQGSEA. The V and J ends lost 2 bases and 2 bases, in that order; junction bases with no gene match: 9. This CDR3 has 16 residues. The CDR3 sequence: CSVEFTRDRVNTEAFF. The DNA for the CDR3 is TGCAGCGTTGAATTCACCCGGGACAGGGTAAACACTGAAGCTTTCTTT.

This clonotype occurred many times. The rearrangement uses TRBV4-1 and TRBJ1-2; D gene ambiguous. Germline CDR1 is MGHRA and CDR2 is YSYEKL. The length of the CDR3 is 16 residues. V was pared by 0 bases and J by 1 base, with 12 bases between. CDR3 in DNA: TGCGCCAGCAGCCAAGAAGAGGGAGCCTTTAACTATGGCTACACCTTC. As protein: CASSQEEGAFNYGYTF.

The CDR3 region has the DNA TGTGCCAGTAGAAAACAGAACACTGAAGCTTTCTTT. Its protein is CASRKQNTEAFF. The J gene is TRBJ1-1, the V gene TRBV19; D not certain. With 6 bases removed from V and 1 base from J, the gap between germline ends came to 6 bases. The CDR3 has 12 amino acids. CDR1 is LNHDA and CDR2 is SQIVND in the germline V gene (reference sequence).

The V call is TRBV10-3, the J call TRBJ2-7, with 7 positions matching TRBD1. The CDR3 runs to 12 residues. Germline loops: CDR1 ENHRY, CDR2 SYGVKD. Trimming at V came to 2 bases and at J to 6 bases, leaving 1 base not matched to a gene. CDR3 sequence: CAISEDRVEQYV. DNA of the CDR3: TGTGCCATCAGTGAGGACAGGGTCGAGCAGTACGTC.

The gene calls are TRBV4-3 and TRBJ2-1; D may be TRBD1 or TRBD2 (5 bases each). Between the trimmed V and J ends, which lost 0 bases and 0 bases, there was a span of 21 bases. In germline, CDR1 is LGHNA, CDR2 YSLEER. CDR3 length: 20 amino acids. The CDR3 protein is CASSQDGGPKGFSSYNEQFF. CDR3 DNA: TGCGCCAGCAGCCAAGATGGGGGACCTAAGGGCTTTAGCTCCTACAATGAGCAGTTCTTC.

This clonotype has more than one count but fewer than ten. The V and J genes are TRBV7-9 and TRBJ2-5; 13 nucleotides align to TRBD2. The CDR3 has 15 residues. From germline, CDR1 is SEHNR and CDR2 FQNEAQ (reference sequence). V lost 4 bases and J lost 6; bases outside the gene matches: 5. The CDR3 reads CASSSGLAGRKTQYF. CDR3 bases: TGTGCCAGCAGCTCGGGACTAGCGGGGCGGAAGACCCAGTACTTC. Together with reference TRBV7-9 and TRBJ2-5, the CDR3 gives the full variable domain: DTGVSQNPRHKITKRGQNVTFRCDPISEHNRLYWYRQTLGQGPEFLTYFQNEAQLEKSRLLSDRFSAERPKGSFSTLEIQRTEQGDSAMYLCASSSGLAGRKTQYFGPGTRLLVL.

This chain connects TRBV5-5 to TRBJ2-7, with 8 bases fitting TRBD1. V lost 4 bases, J lost 4 bases, and 7 bases stayed unmatched. CDR1 and CDR2 (germline): SGHKS, YYEKEE (reference sequence). This CDR3 region has 14 residues. The CDR3 protein is CASSGPGQEYEQYV. As DNA, the CDR3 is TGTGCCAGCAGCGGTCCGGGACAGGAGTACGAGCAGTACGTC.

The J gene is TRBJ2-1, the V gene TRBV6-6; D might be TRBD2 (6 bases). Germline-derived CDR1 and CDR2 are MNHNY and SVGAGI (reference sequence). Trimming took off 8 bases at V and 2 bases at J, with 16 bases between the two ends. CDR3 length equals 15 residues. The CDR3: CASAGWTTTYNEQFF. CDR3 nucleotide sequence: TGTGCCAGCGCTGGGTGGACTACCACCTACAATGAGCAGTTCTTC.

This chain joins TRBV27 and TRBJ2-5; D gene uncertain. The CDR3 has 13 residues. Per germline, CDR1 MNHEY and CDR2 SMNVEV (reference sequence). V was clipped by 3 bases and J by 5 bases, with 10 bases between them. CDR3 protein: CASSLAPRETQYF. CDR3 nucleotide sequence: TGTGCCAGCAGTTTGGCGCCTCGGGAGACCCAGTACTTC.

Comment on this clonotype: A read error may explain this, as a much larger clone is one base away. CDR3 sequence reads: CACRSDGFSSNVLTF. CDR3 bases: TGTGCCTGCAGATCGGACGGATTCTCCTCCAACGTCCTGACTTTC. The chain is built from TRBV7-3 and TRBJ2-6; D unresolved. Germline assignment: CDR1 SGHTA and CDR2 FQGTGA. There are 15 residues in the CDR3.

This clonotype was counted a few times. The chain couples TRBV18 to TRBJ2-3; the D gene could be TRBD1 or TRBD2 (5 bases each). V shed 3 bases and J shed 2 bases, with 18 bases lying between them. CDR3 size: 17 residues. CDR1 is KGHSH, CDR2 LQKENI, per germline. The DNA for the CDR3 is TGTGCCAGCTCACCCTTTGCCGGGACCTTGACCACAGATACGCAGTATTTT. It translates to CASSPFAGTLTTDTQYF.

Only a few counts were recorded for this clonotype. The rearrangement links TRBV4-2 to TRBJ1-5; TRBD1 is a possible D gene (5 bases). Trimming shortened V by 1 base and J by 5 bases, and 12 bases separated the two germline ends. Germline loops: CDR1 LGHNA, CDR2 YNFKEQ. The CDR3 spans 15 residues. For the CDR3, the DNA is TGTGCCAGCAGCCAAGGCGAGAGGGGTGATCAGCCCCAGCATTTT. It encodes CASSQGERGDQPQHF.

This clonotype came up a few times. The chain joins TRBV12-3 or TRBV12-4 to TRBJ1-5; the match to TRBD1 covers 8 bases. Trimming removed 4 bases from V and 7 bases from J; junction bases left unmatched: 9. The CDR3 is 15 residues long. The CDR3 reads CASSSADREGQPQHF. As DNA, the CDR3 is TGTGCCAGCAGTTCCGCGGACAGGGAGGGACAGCCCCAGCATTTT.

This clonotype occurred a few times. V is TRBV4-3 and J is TRBJ2-2; D is uncertain. This CDR3 is built from 16 residues. Germline loops: CDR1 LGHNA, CDR2 YSLEER. V lost 0 bases and J 6 bases, leaving 14 bases between the germline ends. Here the CDR3 DNA reads TGCGCCAGCAGCCAAGATATCCGGGTGGCTGCCGGGGAGCTGTTTTTT. This translates into CASSQDIRVAAGELFF.

This clonotype was seen only a few times. This chain joins TRBV27 and TRBJ1-1, with TRBD1 matching 9 bases. CDR1 and CDR2 from the germline V gene are MNHEY and SMNVEV (reference sequence). The ends lost 9 bases at V and 4 bases at J; junction bases unmatched: 6. The CDR3 length is 13 residues. The CDR3 bases are TGTGCCAGTTCGCGGACAGGGGTCACTGAAGCTTTCTTT. Translation gives CASSRTGVTEAFF.

To note about this clonotype: The junction does not match germline at one end; this may be a read error. The chain is built from TRBV19 and TRBJ2-1; TRBD1 agrees at 7 bases. The germline V gene encodes CDR1 LNHDA and CDR2 SQIVND (reference sequence). The CDR3 sequence is 14 residues long. The CDR3 DNA follows: TGTGTCAGTAGAGCCGGGACAGCGCTTAATGAGCAGTTCTTC. Its protein product is CVSRAGTALNEQFF. The full variable domain, completed using reference TRBV19 and TRBJ2-1, is DGGITQSPKYLFRKEGQNVTLSCEQNLNHDAMYWYRQDPGQGLRLIYYSQIVNDFQKGDIAEGYSVSREKKESFPLTVTSAQKNPTAFYLCVSRAGTALNEQFFGPGTRLTVL.

This clonotype showed up just a few times. CDR3 region: CASSVSGFTEAFF. CDR3 in DNA: TGTGCCAGCAGTGTCTCAGGGTTCACTGAAGCTTTCTTT. The chain couples TRBV28 to TRBJ1-1, with a weak D call TRBD1 (5 bases). Trimming left V 5 bases short and J 4 bases short, with 11 bases between. Germline loops: CDR1 MDHEN, CDR2 SYDVKM. The CDR3 loop spans 13 amino acids.

This clonotype was counted only a few times. This sequence joins TRBV6-5 and TRBJ1-1; a weak D match, TRBD1 (6 bases). This CDR3 contains 12 residues. CDR1 is MNHEY and CDR2 is SVGAGI in the germline V gene. With 2 bases removed from V and 7 bases from J, the gap between germline ends came to 8 bases. The CDR3: CASSYGGYEAFF. CDR3 DNA sequence: TGTGCCAGCAGTTACGGGGGCTATGAAGCTTTCTTT.

This clonotype has ten or more counts. This chain connects TRBV7-9 to TRBJ1-2, with 10 bases matching TRBD1. Unmatched junction bases numbered 4, after V lost 3 bases and J lost 6 bases. This CDR3 is built from 14 residues. CDR1 is SEHNR, CDR2 FQNEAQ, per germline (reference sequence). The CDR3 nucleotides read TGTGCCAGCAGCTTGGGGACAGGGGTGGATGGCTACACCTTC. This translates into CASSLGTGVDGYTF.